These 19 T cell receptor beta chains originate from one sample sequenced in a study of OX40 agonist ivuxolimab in advanced cancers. The assay was immunoSEQ multiplex PCR, and TCRdb's table has in-frame clones only and misses some. The sample lists approximately 90,000 clones, roughly 84% occurring once. The starting material was CD4+ or CD8+ T cells sorted from blood, obtained in a trial of the OX40 agonist ivuxolimab. All receptors come from an adult with an advanced solid tumor such as melanoma, head and neck, liver or kidney cancer.

The J gene is TRBJ2-6, the V gene TRBV11-2; no clear D. The CDR3 has 17 amino acids. Germline assignment: CDR1 SGHAT and CDR2 FQNNGV. V was trimmed by 1 base and J by 0 bases, leaving 10 bases between them. The DNA for the CDR3 is TGTGCCAGCAGCTTAGGATACGGATCCTCTGGGGCCAACGTCCTGACTTTC. Translated: CASSLGYGSSGANVLTF.

The chain links TRBV25-1 to TRBJ2-2; the D is unclear. Germline V gives CDR1 MGHDK, CDR2 SYGVNS. The CDR3 sequence is 11 residues long. Trimming pared 3 bases from V and 8 bases from J, leaving 4 bases between. The CDR3 protein is CASSEGGELFF. The CDR3 DNA is TGTGCCAGCAGTGAGGGGGGGGAGCTGTTTTTT.

This clone was detected a few times. J is TRBJ2-1 and V is TRBV10-2; D possibly corresponds to TRBD2 (6 bases). This CDR3 spans 14 amino acids. Germline CDR1 and CDR2: WSHSY and SAAADI. The V end was cut by 8 bases, the J end by 2 bases, with 13 bases between. The CDR3 nucleotides are TGCGCCAGCCAATTCGGAGGGCCCTACAATGAGCAGTTCTTC. This translates into CASQFGGPYNEQFF.

This clone has just one count. The CDR3 bases are TGTGCCAGCACTGGACTAGCGGAGGGGGGGAGCGGGGAGCTGTTTTTT. Translated: CASTGLAEGGSGELFF. The chain joins TRBV2 to TRBJ2-2; TRBD2 matches at 10 bases. CDR1 is SNHLY and CDR2 is FYNNEI in the germline V gene. This CDR3 comprises 16 residues. The junction had 12 bases not matched to a gene; V was cut back by 7 bases and J by 7 bases.

The chain employs TRBV19 and TRBJ2-2, with D tentatively TRBD1 (5 bases). V was shortened by 7 bases and J by 1 base, with 10 bases between the two germline ends. The CDR3 extends over 14 amino acids. The germline gives CDR1 LNHDA, CDR2 SQIVND (reference sequence). The CDR3 reads CASTSGQNTGELFF. The DNA for the CDR3 is TGTGCCAGTACCTCAGGACAGAACACCGGGGAGCTGTTTTTT.

The chain joins TRBV5-6 to TRBJ2-1; perhaps TRBD2 as D (5 bases). Germline V CDR1 and CDR2: SGHDT, YYEEEE. The V end lost 4 bases, the J end lost 7 bases, and 12 bases lay between the germline ends. CDR3 size: 13 residues. For the CDR3, the DNA is TGTGCCAGCAGCCCCGGGGTCCTTAATGAGCAGTTCTTC. Protein: CASSPGVLNEQFF.

This clone was counted a few times. The chain combines TRBV11-3 with TRBJ2-2, with D perhaps assigned TRBD1 or TRBD2 (5 bases each). V dropped 1 base and J dropped 3 bases, with 18 bases sitting between them. The CDR3 extends over 18 amino acids. Germline V gene data show CDR1 as SGHNT and CDR2 as YENEEA. CDR3 residues: CASSLGSRGAIDTGELFF. DNA of the CDR3: TGTGCCAGCAGCTTAGGAAGCCGAGGGGCTATAGACACCGGGGAGCTGTTTTTT.

The chain is built from TRBV10-3 and TRBJ1-2; tentative D call: TRBD1 (6 bases). V lost 10 bases and J lost 4, with 22 bases in between. The germline V gene has CDR1 ENHRY and CDR2 SYGVKD. The length of the CDR3 is 15 residues. The CDR3 nucleotides read TGTGCCACCTTAGGGCCCGCCAGGGGCTCCTATGGCTACACCTTC. It encodes CATLGPARGSYGYTF.

The chain recombines TRBV4-1 with TRBJ2-5; no clear D gene. The germline V gene has CDR1 MGHRA and CDR2 YSYEKL. This CDR3 spans 12 amino acids. The V end was cut by 0 bases, the J end by 5 bases, with 4 bases between. The CDR3 sequence: CASSQEGETQYF. DNA for the CDR3: TGCGCCAGCAGCCAAGAGGGGGAGACCCAGTACTTC.

This chain connects TRBV5-1 to TRBJ2-1; weak D call: TRBD2 (5 bases). Trimming stripped 4 bases from V and 10 bases from J, with 9 bases between. Germline V CDR1 and CDR2: SGHRS, YFSETQ. The length of the CDR3 is 11 residues. CDR3 amino acids: CASSASGEQFF. The DNA of the CDR3 is TGCGCCAGCAGCGCCTCGGGAGAGCAGTTCTTC. Full variable domain (rest looked up from reference TRBV5-1 and TRBJ2-1): KAGVTQTPRYLIKTRGQQVTLSCSPISGHRSVSWYQQTPGQGLQFLFEYFSETQRNKGNFPGRFSGRQFSNSRSEMNVSTLELGDSALYLCASSASGEQFFGPGTRLTVL.

The gene calls are TRBV11-3 and TRBJ2-7; D is undetermined. This CDR3 is built from 13 residues. Per the germline V gene, CDR1 is SGHNT and CDR2 is YENEEA. V shed 3 bases and J shed 4 bases, with 10 bases lying between them. Written as DNA, the CDR3 is TGTGCCAGCAGCTTCCAGTTAGGATACGAGCAGTACTTC. This codes for CASSFQLGYEQYF.

This clone was counted between two and nine times. The gene calls are TRBV2 and TRBJ1-1; D is uncertain. Trimming took 6 bases from V and 4 from J, leaving 18 bases between them. In germline, CDR1 is SNHLY, CDR2 FYNNEI. This CDR3 is built from 15 residues. In DNA form, the CDR3 reads TGTGCCAGCAGATTGGGCTACCTGGGAAGCACTGAAGCTTTCTTT. It translates to CASRLGYLGSTEAFF.

Concerning this clone itself: One junction end disagrees with the germline gene, perhaps due to a read error. This chain joins TRBV15 and TRBJ1-5; D is unresolved. This CDR3 is built from 14 residues. Per the germline V gene, CDR1 is LNHNV and CDR2 is YYDKDF (reference sequence). CDR3 amino acids: CATGRDVGRQPQHF. Here the CDR3 DNA reads TGTGCCACCGGCAGAGATGTGGGGAGGCAGCCCCAGCATTTT. Full variable domain (remainder filled in from reference TRBV15 and TRBJ1-5): DAMVIQNPRYQVTQFGKPVTLSCSQTLNHNVMYWYQQKSSQAPKLLFHYYDKDFNNEADTPDNFQSRRPNTSFCFLDIRSPGLGDTAMYLCATGRDVGRQPQHFGDGTRLSIL.

V and J are TRBV5-4 and TRBJ2-5, with D perhaps being TRBD1 or TRBD2 (5 bases each). With 5 bases removed from V and 3 bases from J, the gap between germline ends came to 17 bases. Germline V gene lookup returns CDR1 SGHNT and CDR2 YYREEE (reference sequence). The CDR3 is 15 residues long. This chain's CDR3 is CASSRLGEGKETQYF. DNA for the CDR3: TGTGCCAGCAGTCGTTTAGGCGAGGGGAAAGAGACCCAGTACTTC. The complete variable domain, with remaining parts taken from reference TRBV5-4 and TRBJ2-5, reads ETGVTQSPTHLIKTRGQQVTLRCSSQSGHNTVSWYQQALGQGPQFIFQYYREEENGRGNFPPRFSGLQFPNYSSELNVNALELDDSALYLCASSRLGEGKETQYFGPGTRLLVL.

This clone was counted once. The CDR3 region is CASSLTYTDTQYF. As DNA, the CDR3 is TGTGCCAGCAGCCTCACGTACACAGATACGCAGTATTTT. The chain combines TRBV7-2 with TRBJ2-3; D gene uncertain. The CDR3 is 13 residues long. V lost 5 bases to trimming and J lost 2 bases, with 8 bases between them. CDR1 is SGHTA and CDR2 is FQGNSA in the germline V gene.

The chain joins TRBV7-9 to TRBJ2-7, with D unresolved. Germline-derived CDR1 and CDR2 are SEHNR and FQNEAQ (reference sequence). Trimming took 6 bases from V and 4 from J, leaving 10 bases between them. The length of the CDR3 is 12 residues. CDR3 region: CASRSLSYEQYF. CDR3 sequence (DNA): TGTGCCAGCAGGTCCCTTTCTTACGAGCAGTACTTC.

The chain couples TRBV13 to TRBJ2-7; no clear D gene. There are 13 residues in the CDR3. Deletions cut 3 bases from V and 1 base from J, with 7 bases between. Germline V gene sequence: CDR1 PRHDT, CDR2 FYEKMQ (reference sequence). Here the CDR3 DNA reads TGTGCCAGCAGCTTTGCGGAATCCTACGAGCAGTACTTC. Translating gives CASSFAESYEQYF.

This clone occurred a few times. The rearrangement joins TRBV30 to TRBJ2-7, with unresolved D. This CDR3 comprises 14 residues. Germline CDR1 reads GTSNPN; CDR2 reads SVGIG (reference sequence). V lost 0 bases and J 2 bases, leaving 11 bases between the germline ends. The CDR3: CAWSVAGETYEQYF. The CDR3 DNA follows: TGTGCCTGGAGTGTAGCTGGGGAAACCTACGAGCAGTACTTC.

CDR3 nucleotides: TGTGCCAGCAGCTCACCTATAGCGGGAGTGGGAGAGCAGTACTTC. This sequence encodes CASSSPIAGVGEQYF. V usage is TRBV7-8 and J usage is TRBJ2-7; 9 nucleotides line up with TRBD2. This CDR3 has 15 residues. Trimming took 4 bases from V and 7 from J; bases not matched to a gene: 11. The germline gives CDR1 SGHVS, CDR2 FQNEAQ.